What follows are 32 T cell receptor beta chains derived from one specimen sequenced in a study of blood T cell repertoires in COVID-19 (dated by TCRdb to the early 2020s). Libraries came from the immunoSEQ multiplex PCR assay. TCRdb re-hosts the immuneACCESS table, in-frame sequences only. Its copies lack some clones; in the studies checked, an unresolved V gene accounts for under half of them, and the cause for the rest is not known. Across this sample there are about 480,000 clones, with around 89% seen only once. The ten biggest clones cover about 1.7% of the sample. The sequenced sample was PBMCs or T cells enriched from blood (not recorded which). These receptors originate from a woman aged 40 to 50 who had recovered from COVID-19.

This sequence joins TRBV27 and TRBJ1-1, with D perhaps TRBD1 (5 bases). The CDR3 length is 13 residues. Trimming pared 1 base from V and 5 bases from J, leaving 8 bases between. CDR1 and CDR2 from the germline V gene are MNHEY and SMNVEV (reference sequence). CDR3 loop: CASSLLGGTEAFF. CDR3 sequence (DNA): TGTGCCAGCAGTTTATTGGGGGGAACTGAAGCTTTCTTT.

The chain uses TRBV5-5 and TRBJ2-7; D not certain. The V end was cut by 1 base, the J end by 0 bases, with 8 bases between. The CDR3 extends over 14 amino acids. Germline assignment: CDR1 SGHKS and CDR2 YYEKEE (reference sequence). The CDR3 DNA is TGTGCCAGCAGCTTGCTCTCGAGCTCCTACGAGCAGTACTTC. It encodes CASSLLSSSYEQYF.

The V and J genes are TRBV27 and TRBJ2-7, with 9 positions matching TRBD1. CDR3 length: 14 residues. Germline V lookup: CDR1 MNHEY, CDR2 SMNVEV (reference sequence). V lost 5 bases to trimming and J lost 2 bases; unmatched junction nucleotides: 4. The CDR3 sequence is CASSETGGTYEQYF. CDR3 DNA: TGTGCCAGCAGTGAGACAGGGGGAACCTACGAGCAGTACTTC.

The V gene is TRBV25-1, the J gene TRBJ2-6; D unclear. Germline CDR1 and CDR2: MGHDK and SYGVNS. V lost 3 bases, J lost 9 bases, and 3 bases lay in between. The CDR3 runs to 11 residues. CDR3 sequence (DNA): TGTGCCAGCAGTGAGTACAACGTCCTGACTTTC. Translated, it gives CASSEYNVLTF.

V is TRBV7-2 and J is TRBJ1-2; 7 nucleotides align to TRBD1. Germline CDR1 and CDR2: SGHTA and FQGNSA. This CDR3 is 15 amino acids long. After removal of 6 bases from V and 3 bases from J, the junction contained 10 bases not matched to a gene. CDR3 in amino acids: CASSYSRGADYGYTF. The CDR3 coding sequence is TGTGCCAGCAGTTACTCCAGGGGGGCGGACTATGGCTACACCTTC.

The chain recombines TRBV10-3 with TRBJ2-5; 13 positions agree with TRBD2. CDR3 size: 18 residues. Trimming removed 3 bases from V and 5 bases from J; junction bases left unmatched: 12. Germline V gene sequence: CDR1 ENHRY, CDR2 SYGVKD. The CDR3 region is CAISEGWTSGSPGETQYF. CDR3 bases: TGTGCCATCAGTGAAGGTTGGACTAGCGGGAGCCCGGGGGAGACCCAGTACTTC.

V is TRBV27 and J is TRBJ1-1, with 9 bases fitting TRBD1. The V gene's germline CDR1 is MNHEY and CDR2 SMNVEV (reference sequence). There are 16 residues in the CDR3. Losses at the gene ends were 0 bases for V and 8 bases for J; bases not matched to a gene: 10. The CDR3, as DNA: TGTGCCAGCAGTTTATCGGGGACAGGGTGGCGCTCCGAAGCTTTCTTT. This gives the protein CASSLSGTGWRSEAFF.

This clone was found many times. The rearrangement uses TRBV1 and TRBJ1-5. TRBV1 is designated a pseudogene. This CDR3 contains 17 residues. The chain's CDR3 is CTSSQDERECLNQPQHF. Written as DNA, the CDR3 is TGCACCAGCAGCCAAGACGAACGGGAATGCCTAAATCAGCCCCAGCATTTT.

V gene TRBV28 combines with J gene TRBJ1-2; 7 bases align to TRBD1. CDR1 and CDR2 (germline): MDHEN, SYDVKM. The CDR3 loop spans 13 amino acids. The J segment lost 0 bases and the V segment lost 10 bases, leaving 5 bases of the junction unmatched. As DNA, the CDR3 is TGTGCCATCCAGACAGGGACTAACTATGGCTACACCTTC. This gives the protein CAIQTGTNYGYTF.

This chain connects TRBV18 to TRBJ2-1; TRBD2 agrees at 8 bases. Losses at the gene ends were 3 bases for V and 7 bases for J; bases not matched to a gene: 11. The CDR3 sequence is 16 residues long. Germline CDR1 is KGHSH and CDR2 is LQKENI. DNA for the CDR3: TGTGCCAGCTCACCGCCGGGACTAGGGGGTAGGAATGAGCAGTTCTTC. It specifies CASSPPGLGGRNEQFF.

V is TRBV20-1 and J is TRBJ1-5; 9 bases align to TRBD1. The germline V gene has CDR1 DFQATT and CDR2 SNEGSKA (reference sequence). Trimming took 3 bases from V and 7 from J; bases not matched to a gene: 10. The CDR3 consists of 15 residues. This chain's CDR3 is CSASPGTGTVQPQHF. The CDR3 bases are TGCAGTGCTAGTCCCGGGACAGGGACGGTACAGCCCCAGCATTTT.

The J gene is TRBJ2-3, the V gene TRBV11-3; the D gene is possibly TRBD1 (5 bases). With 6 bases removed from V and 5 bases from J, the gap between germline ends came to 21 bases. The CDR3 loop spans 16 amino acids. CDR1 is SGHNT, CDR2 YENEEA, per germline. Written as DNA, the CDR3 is TGTGCCAGCAGTATCGGGCAGGGAAGTGTCAAAGATACGCAGTATTTT. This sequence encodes CASSIGQGSVKDTQYF.

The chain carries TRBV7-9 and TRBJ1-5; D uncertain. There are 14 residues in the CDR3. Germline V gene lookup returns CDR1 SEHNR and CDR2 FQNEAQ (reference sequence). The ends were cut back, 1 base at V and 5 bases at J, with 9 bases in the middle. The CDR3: CASSLGWAYQPQHF. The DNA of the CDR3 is TGTGCCAGCAGCTTAGGGTGGGCGTATCAGCCCCAGCATTTT.

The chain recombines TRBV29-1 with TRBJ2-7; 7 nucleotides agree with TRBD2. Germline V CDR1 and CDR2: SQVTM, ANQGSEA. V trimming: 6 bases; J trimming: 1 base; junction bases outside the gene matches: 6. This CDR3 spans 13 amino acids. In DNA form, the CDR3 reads TGCAGCGTCGGGGACTATCTATCCTACGAGCAGTACTTC. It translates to CSVGDYLSYEQYF.

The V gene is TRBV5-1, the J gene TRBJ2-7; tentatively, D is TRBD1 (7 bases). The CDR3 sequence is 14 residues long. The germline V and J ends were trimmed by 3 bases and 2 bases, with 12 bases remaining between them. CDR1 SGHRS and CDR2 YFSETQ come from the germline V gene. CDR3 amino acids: CASSWGDSTYEQYF. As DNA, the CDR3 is TGCGCCAGCAGCTGGGGGGACAGTACCTACGAGCAGTACTTC. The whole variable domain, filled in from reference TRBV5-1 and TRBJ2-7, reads KAGVTQTPRYLIKTRGQQVTLSCSPISGHRSVSWYQQTPGQGLQFLFEYFSETQRNKGNFPGRFSGRQFSNSRSEMNVSTLELGDSALYLCASSWGDSTYEQYFGPGTRLTVT.

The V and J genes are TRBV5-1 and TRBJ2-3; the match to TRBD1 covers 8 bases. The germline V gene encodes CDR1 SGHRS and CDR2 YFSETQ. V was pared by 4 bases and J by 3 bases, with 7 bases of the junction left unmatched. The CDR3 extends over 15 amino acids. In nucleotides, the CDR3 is TGCGCCAGCAGCCCCCAGGGGGCAGGAACAGATACGCAGTATTTT. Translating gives CASSPQGAGTDTQYF.

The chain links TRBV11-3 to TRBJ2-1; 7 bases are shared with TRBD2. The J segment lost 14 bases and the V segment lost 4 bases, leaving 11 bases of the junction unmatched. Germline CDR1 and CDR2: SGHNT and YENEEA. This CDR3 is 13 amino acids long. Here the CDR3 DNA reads TGTGCCAGCAGCTCGGGGTCCTGGGAGGGCAAGTTCTTC. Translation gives CASSSGSWEGKFF. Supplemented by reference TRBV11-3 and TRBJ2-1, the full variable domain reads EAGVVQSPRYKIIEKKQPVAFWCNPISGHNTLYWYLQNLGQGPELLIRYENEEAVDDSQLPKDRFSAERLKGVDSTLKIQPAELGDSAVYLCASSSGSWEGKFFGPGTRLTVL.

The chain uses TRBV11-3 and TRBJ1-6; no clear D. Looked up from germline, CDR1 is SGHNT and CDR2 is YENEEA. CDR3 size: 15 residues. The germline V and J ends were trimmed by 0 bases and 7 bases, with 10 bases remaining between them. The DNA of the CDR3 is TGTGCCAGCAGCTTAGACTCGAGGCGGAATTCACCCCTCCACTTT. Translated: CASSLDSRRNSPLHF.

Here the CDR3 DNA reads TGTGCCACCCCACCCCGCGGGAGGTATGGGGAGACCCAGTACTTC. Translated: CATPPRGRYGETQYF. The chain recombines TRBV7-9 with TRBJ2-5, with 8 bases matching TRBD2. The CDR3 totals 15 residues. V was pared by 10 bases and J by 5 bases, with 15 bases of the junction left unmatched. Germline V gene sequence: CDR1 SEHNR, CDR2 FQNEAQ (reference sequence). The variable domain in full, completed from reference TRBV7-9 and TRBJ2-5, reads DTGVSQNPRHKITKRGQNVTFRCDPISEHNRLYWYRQTLGQGPEFLTYFQNEAQLEKSRLLSDRFSAERPKGSFSTLEIQRTEQGDSAMYLCATPPRGRYGETQYFGPGTRLLVL.

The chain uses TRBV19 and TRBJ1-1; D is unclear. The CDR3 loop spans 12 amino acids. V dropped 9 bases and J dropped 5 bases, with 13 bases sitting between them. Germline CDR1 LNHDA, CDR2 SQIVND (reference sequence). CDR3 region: CASRRSGTEAFF. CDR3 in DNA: TGTGCCAGCCGACGGTCCGGGACTGAAGCTTTCTTT.

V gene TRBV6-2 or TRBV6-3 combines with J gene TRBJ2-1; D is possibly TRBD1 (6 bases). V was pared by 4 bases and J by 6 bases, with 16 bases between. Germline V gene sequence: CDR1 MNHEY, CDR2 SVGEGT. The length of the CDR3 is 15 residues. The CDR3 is CASSSTGHSTNEQFF. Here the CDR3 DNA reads TGTGCCAGCAGTTCCACGGGACACTCGACCAATGAGCAGTTCTTC.

The CDR3 here is CASSQGGQGADTQYF. CDR3 DNA: TGTGCCAGCTCACAAGGGGGCCAGGGCGCAGATACGCAGTATTTT. The V call is TRBV18, the J call TRBJ2-3; 7 bases agree with TRBD1. This CDR3 is built from 15 residues. Germline V gives CDR1 KGHSH, CDR2 LQKENI. V lost 4 bases and J lost 4; bases outside the gene matches: 8.

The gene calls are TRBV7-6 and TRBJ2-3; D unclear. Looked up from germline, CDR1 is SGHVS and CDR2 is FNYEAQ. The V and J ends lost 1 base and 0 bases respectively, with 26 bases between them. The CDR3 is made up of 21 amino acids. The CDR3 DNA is TGTGCCAGCAGCTTAGGTCTGGCTTCCGTAACCCCCAGCGACAGCACAGATACGCAGTATTTT. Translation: CASSLGLASVTPSDSTDTQYF.

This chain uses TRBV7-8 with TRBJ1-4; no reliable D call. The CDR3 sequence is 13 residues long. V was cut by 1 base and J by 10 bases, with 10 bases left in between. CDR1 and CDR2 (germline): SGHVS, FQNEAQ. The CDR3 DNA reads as TGTGCCAGCAGCTTAGTCCGTTCAGGAAAACTGTTTTTT. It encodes CASSLVRSGKLFF.

CDR3 nucleotides: TGTGCCATCACAAGGGGTCCGAGGAGCACCGGGGAGCTGTTTTTT. Translating gives CAITRGPRSTGELFF. V and J are TRBV15 and TRBJ2-2; a weak D match, TRBD1 (5 bases). Germline-derived CDR1 and CDR2 are LNHNV and YYDKDF (reference sequence). V dropped 10 bases and J dropped 4 bases, with 19 bases sitting between them. The CDR3 has 15 residues.

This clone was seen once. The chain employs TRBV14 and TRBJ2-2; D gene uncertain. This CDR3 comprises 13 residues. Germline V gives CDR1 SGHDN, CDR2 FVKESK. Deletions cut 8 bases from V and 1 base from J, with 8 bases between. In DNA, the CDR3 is TGTGCCAGCTCTCTCCTGAACACCGGGGAGCTGTTTTTT. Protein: CASSLLNTGELFF.

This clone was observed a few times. The CDR3 DNA is TGTGCCAGCAGCGAGCAGGGGCCAGATACGCAGTATTTT. Translation gives CASSEQGPDTQYF. The chain couples TRBV27 to TRBJ2-3, with D possibly TRBD1 on 6 matching bases. The CDR3 runs to 13 residues. Germline assignment: CDR1 MNHEY and CDR2 SMNVEV (reference sequence). The V and J ends lost 6 bases and 4 bases respectively, with 11 bases between them.

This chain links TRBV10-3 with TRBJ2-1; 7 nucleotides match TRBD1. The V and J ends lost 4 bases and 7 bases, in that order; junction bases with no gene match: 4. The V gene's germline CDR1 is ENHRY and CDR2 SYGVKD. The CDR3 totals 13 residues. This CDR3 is CAISAQGENEQFF. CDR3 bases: TGTGCCATCAGTGCTCAGGGGGAGAATGAGCAGTTCTTC.

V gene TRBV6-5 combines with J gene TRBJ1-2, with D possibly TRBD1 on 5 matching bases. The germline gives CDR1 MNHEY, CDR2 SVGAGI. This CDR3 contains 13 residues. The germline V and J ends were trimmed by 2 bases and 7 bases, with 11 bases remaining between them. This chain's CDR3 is CASSYGAFFGYTF. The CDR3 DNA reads TGTGCCAGCAGTTACGGGGCGTTTTTTGGCTACACCTTC.

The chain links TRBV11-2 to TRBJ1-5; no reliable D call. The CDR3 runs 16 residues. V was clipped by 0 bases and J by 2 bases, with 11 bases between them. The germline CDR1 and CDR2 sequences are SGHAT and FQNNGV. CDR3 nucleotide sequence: TGTGCCAGCAGCTTAGATGGGCCGAGGGGCAATCAGCCCCAGCATTTT. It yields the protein CASSLDGPRGNQPQHF.

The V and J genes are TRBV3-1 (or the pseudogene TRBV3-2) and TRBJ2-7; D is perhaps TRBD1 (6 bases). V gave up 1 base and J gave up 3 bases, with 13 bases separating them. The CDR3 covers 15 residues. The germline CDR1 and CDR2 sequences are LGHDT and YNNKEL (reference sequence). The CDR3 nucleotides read TGTGCCAGCAGCCAAGTTTCAGGGGTCGGCTACGAGCAGTACTTC. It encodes CASSQVSGVGYEQYF.

In DNA form, the CDR3 reads TGTGCCAGCAGCGTAGGACGGAGGAACACTGAAGCTTTCTTT. Translating gives CASSVGRRNTEAFF. The rearrangement links TRBV9 to TRBJ1-1; D call uncertain. Trimming pared 0 bases from V and 1 base from J, leaving 7 bases between. CDR1 is SGDLS and CDR2 is YYNGEE in the germline V gene. The CDR3 totals 14 residues. The complete variable domain, with remaining parts taken from reference TRBV9 and TRBJ1-1, reads DSGVTQTPKHLITATGQRVTLRCSPRSGDLSVYWYQQSLDQGLQFLIQYYNGEERAKGNILERFSAQQFPDLHSELNLSSLELGDSALYFCASSVGRRNTEAFFGQGTRLTVV.